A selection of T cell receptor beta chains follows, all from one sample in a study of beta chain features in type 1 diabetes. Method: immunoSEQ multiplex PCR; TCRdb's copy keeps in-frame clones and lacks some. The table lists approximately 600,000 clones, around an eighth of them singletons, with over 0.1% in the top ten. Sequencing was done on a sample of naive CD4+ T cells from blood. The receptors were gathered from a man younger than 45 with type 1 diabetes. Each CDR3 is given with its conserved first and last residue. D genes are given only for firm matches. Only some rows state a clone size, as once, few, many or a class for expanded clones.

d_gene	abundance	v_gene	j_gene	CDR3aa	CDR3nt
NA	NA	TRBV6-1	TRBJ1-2	CASSEAGFGYTF	TGTGCCAGCAGTGAAGCCGGCTTCGGCTACACCTTC
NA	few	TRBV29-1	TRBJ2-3	CSVGRGNPTDTQYF	TGCAGCGTTGGGAGGGGAAATCCCACAGATACGCAGTATTTT
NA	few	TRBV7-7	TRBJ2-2	CASSLTTVQEELFF	TGTGCTAGCAGCTTAACTACCGTTCAGGAGGAGCTGTTTTTT
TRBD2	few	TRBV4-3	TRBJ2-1	CASSQVVTGGLYWYEQFF	TGCGCCAGCAGCCAAGTGGTGACGGGGGGGCTGTATTGGTATGAGCAGTTCTTC
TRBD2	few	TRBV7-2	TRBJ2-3	CASSFLSGGLTDTQYF	TGTGCCAGCAGCTTCTTATCGGGGGGTCTCACAGATACGCAGTATTTT
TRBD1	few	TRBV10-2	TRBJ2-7	CASSEWGQGMHEQYF	TGCGCCAGCAGTGAGTGGGGACAGGGGATGCACGAGCAGTACTTC
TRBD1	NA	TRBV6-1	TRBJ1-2	CAIRDRGRLGYTF	TGTGCCATCCGAGACAGGGGAAGACTTGGCTACACCTTC
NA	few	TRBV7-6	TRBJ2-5	CASSSWARETQYF	TGTGCCAGCAGCTCATGGGCCCGGGAGACCCAGTACTTC
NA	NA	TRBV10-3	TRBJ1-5	CAATQGGSNQPQHF	TGTGCCGCAACTCAGGGCGGGAGCAATCAGCCCCAGCATTTT
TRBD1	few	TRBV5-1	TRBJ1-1	CASSSTGAMNTEAFF	TGCGCCAGCAGCTCTACAGGGGCAATGAACACTGAAGCTTTCTTT
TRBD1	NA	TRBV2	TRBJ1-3	CASRIQGAVGNTIYF	TGTGCCAGCAGAATACAGGGGGCCGTTGGAAACACCATATATTTT
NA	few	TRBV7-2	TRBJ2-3	CASSSRSDTQYF	TGTGCCAGCAGCTCCCGTAGCGATACGCAGTATTTT
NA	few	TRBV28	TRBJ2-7	CASSQSPYNQRYEQYF	TGTGCCAGCAGCCAAAGTCCGTATAATCAGAGATACGAGCAGTACTTC
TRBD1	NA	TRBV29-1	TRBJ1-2	CSVVQGAANYGYTF	TGCAGCGTTGTGCAGGGGGCAGCCAACTATGGCTACACCTTC
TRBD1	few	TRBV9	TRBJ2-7	CASSARGQGGQYF	TGTGCCAGCAGCGCCAGAGGACAGGGGGGGCAGTACTTC
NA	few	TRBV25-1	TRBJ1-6	CASSDPGDSPLHF	TGTGCCAGCAGTGATCCGGGTGATTCACCCCTCCACTTT
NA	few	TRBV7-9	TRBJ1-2	CASSPWRTIDGYTF	TGTGCCAGCAGCCCTTGGAGAACAATCGATGGCTACACCTTC
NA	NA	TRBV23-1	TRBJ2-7	CASSPSRTVLGNEQYF	TGCGCCAGCAGTCCCTCGCGTACCGTCCTGGGGAACGAGCAGTACTTC
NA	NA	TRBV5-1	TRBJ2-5	CASSPTGSGETQYF	TGCGCCAGCAGCCCAACCGGGTCAGGAGAGACCCAGTACTTC
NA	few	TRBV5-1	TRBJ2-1	CASRLGQGRGEQFF	TGCGCCAGCAGACTGGGACAAGGGAGGGGTGAGCAGTTCTTC
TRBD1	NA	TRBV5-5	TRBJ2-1	CASIPFGTDFYNEQFF	TGTGCCAGCATCCCTTTCGGGACAGACTTCTACAATGAGCAGTTCTTC
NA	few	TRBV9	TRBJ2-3	CASSAPRESDTQYF	TGTGCCAGCAGCGCCCCGAGGGAGTCAGATACGCAGTATTTT
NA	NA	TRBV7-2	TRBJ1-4	CASRTRAALNEKLFF	TGTGCCAGCCGCACCAGGGCCGCCCTTAATGAAAAACTGTTTTTT
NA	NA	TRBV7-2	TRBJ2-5	CASSTRRVLGETQYF	TGTGCCAGCAGCACCCGGAGGGTTCTGGGAGAGACCCAGTACTTC
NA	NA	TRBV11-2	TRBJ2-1	CASSSSPGARSYNEQFF	TGTGCCAGCAGCTCCAGCCCGGGGGCCCGGTCCTACAATGAGCAGTTCTTC
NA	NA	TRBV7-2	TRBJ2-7	CASSLLGGSYEQYF	TGTGCCAGCAGCTTGTTGGGCGGCTCCTACGAGCAGTACTTC
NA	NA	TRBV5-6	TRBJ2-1	CASSLDTGWSQFF	TGTGCCAGCAGCTTGGATACAGGGTGGTCGCAGTTCTTC
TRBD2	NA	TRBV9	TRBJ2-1	CASSVGPSGGSGGYNEQFF	TGTGCCAGCAGCGTAGGCCCCTCCGGGGGTAGCGGGGGGTACAATGAGCAGTTCTTC
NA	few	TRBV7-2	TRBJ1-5	CASSSWSGNQPQHF	TGTGCCAGCAGCTCTTGGTCAGGCAATCAGCCCCAGCATTTT
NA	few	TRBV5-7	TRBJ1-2	CASSFGSYGYTF	TGTGCCAGCAGCTTCGGGTCCTATGGCTACACCTTC
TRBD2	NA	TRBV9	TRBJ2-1	CASSVASSGGNEQFF	TGTGCCAGCAGCGTAGCTTCTAGCGGGGGTAATGAGCAGTTCTTC
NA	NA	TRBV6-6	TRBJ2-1	CASSYARREQFF	TGTGCCAGCAGTTATGCACGGCGTGAGCAGTTCTTC
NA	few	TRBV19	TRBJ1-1	CASSIERVNTEAFF	TGTGCCAGTAGTATAGAGCGGGTGAACACTGAAGCTTTCTTT
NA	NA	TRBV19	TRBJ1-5	CASSIVMHSGQPQHF	TGTGCCAGTAGTATAGTAATGCACAGCGGTCAGCCCCAGCATTTT
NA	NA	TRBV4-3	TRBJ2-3	CASSQAPARNTDTQYF	TGCGCCAGCAGCCAAGCCCCGGCCAGAAACACAGATACGCAGTATTTT
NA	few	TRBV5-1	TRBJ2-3	CASGLSTDTQYF	TGCGCCAGCGGACTCAGCACAGATACGCAGTATTTT
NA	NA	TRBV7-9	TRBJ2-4	CASSLVGNIQYF	TGTGCCAGCAGCTTAGTCGGAAACATTCAGTACTTC
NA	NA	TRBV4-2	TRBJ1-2	CASSLDPKGGYTF	TGTGCCAGCAGCTTGGACCCGAAGGGTGGCTACACCTTC
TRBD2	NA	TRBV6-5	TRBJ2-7	CASSQTSGGIYEQYF	TGTGCCAGCAGCCAAACTTCGGGGGGGATCTACGAGCAGTACTTC
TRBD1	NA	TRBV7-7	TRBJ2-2	CASSPRQGITGELFF	TGTGCTAGCAGCCCGAGACAGGGGATCACCGGGGAGCTGTTTTTT
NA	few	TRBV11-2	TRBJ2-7	CASSLNRNNYEQYF	TGTGCCAGCAGCTTGAACCGGAACAACTACGAGCAGTACTTC
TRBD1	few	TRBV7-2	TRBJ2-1	CASSLAPGDRVGPYEQFF	TGTGCCAGCAGCTTAGCGCCCGGGGACAGGGTTGGGCCATATGAGCAGTTCTTC
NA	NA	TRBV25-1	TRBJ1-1	CASSEYQGDEAFF	TGTGCCAGCAGTGAATATCAGGGCGACGAAGCTTTCTTT
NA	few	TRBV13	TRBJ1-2	CASSSQGSLYGYTF	TGTGCCAGCAGCTCCCAAGGATCTCTCTATGGCTACACCTTC
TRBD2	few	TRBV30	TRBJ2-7	CAWSFGTSGPGEQYF	TGTGCCTGGAGTTTCGGGACTAGCGGACCAGGCGAGCAGTACTTC
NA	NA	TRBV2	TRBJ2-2	CASSVQGPGELFF	TGTGCCAGCAGTGTGCAGGGACCCGGGGAGCTGTTTTTT
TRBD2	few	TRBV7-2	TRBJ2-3	CASSFRVRGGGDTQYF	TGTGCCAGCAGCTTTAGGGTCCGGGGGGGCGGAGATACGCAGTATTTT
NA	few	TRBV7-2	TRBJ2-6	CASSLAEGSGANVLTF	TGTGCCAGCAGCTTAGCGGAGGGTTCTGGGGCCAACGTCCTGACTTTC
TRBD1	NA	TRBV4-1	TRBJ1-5	CASSLQHPDRATITAQHF	TGCGCCAGCAGCTTACAGCATCCGGACAGGGCTACAATCACGGCCCAGCATTTT
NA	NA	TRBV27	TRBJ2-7	CASSLSGVSYEQYF	TGTGCCAGCAGTCTCTCAGGGGTCTCCTACGAGCAGTACTTC
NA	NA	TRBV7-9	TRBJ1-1	CASSLGGRLNTEAFF	TGTGCCAGCAGCTTAGGAGGCAGGCTGAACACTGAAGCTTTCTTT
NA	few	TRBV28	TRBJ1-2	CASRLGQHRGYGYTF	TGTGCCAGCAGACTCGGACAGCATCGTGGCTATGGCTACACCTTC
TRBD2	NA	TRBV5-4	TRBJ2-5	CASSLGGLAEETQYF	TGTGCCAGCAGCTTGGGGGGACTAGCGGAAGAGACCCAGTACTTC
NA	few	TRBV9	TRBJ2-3	CASSATGRNSWGDTQYF	TGTGCCAGCAGCGCGACAGGGAGGAATTCTTGGGGAGATACGCAGTATTTT
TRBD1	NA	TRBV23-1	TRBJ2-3	CASFARDRGGEGQYF	TGCGCCAGCTTCGCCCGGGACAGGGGGGGAGAGGGGCAGTATTTT
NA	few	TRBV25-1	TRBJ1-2	CASSSGFYGYTF	TGTGCCAGCAGCTCAGGGTTCTATGGCTACACCTTC
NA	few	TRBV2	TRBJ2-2	CASLELAGTGELFF	TGTGCCAGTCTCGAGCTTGCGGGAACCGGGGAGCTGTTTTTT
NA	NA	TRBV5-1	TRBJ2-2	CASSLADGTGELFF	TGCGCCAGCAGCTTGGCGGACGGGACCGGGGAGCTGTTTTTT
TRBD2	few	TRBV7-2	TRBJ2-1	CASSLTSGGHDNEQFF	TGTGCCAGCAGCTTAACTAGCGGGGGGCATGACAATGAGCAGTTCTTC